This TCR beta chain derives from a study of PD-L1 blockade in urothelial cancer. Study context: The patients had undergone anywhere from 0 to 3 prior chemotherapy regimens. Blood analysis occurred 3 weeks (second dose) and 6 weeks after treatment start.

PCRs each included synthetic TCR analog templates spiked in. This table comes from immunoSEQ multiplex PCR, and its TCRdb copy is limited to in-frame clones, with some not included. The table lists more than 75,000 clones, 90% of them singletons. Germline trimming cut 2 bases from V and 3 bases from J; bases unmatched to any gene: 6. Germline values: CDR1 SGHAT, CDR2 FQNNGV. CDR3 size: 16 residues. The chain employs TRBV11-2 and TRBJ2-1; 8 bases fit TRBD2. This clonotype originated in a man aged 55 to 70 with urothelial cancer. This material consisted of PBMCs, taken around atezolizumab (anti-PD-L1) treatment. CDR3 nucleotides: TGTGCCAGCAGCTTACTCCCGAGCGGGAGCTACAATGAGCAGTTCTTC. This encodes CASSLLPSGSYNEQFF.